The entry that follows covers one T cell receptor (beta chain) sequence. Its antigen is unknown. No qualities accompany the bases; no much larger clone lies one base away. The Quick-DNA Microprep Kit was used to extract genomic DNA from the sorted cells. TCRbeta DNA was amplified with the immunoSEQ hsTCRbeta kit following the manufacturer's protocol. An Illumina MiSeq instrument was used to sequence the TCRbeta libraries. Regarding the original processing steps: Following removal of out-of-frame sequences, more than 2,000,000 distinct TCRbeta sequences were retained, with an average of around 70,000 per individual. Each individual was scored by the count of fewer than 200 previously reported CMV-associated TCRbeta sequences and the total productive distinct TCRbeta count. A beta-binomial model was reimplemented in Python, and scikit-learn random forests with default parameters were trained on US cohort data. Classifier performance on the Belgian cohort was summarized as median AUC with percentile confidence intervals calculated over 10,000 bootstrap iterations. TCRdb's version of the immuneACCESS table is confined to in-frame rearrangements and falls short of the full clone set. An unresolved V gene accounts for under half of the shortfall where checked; the remainder is of unknown origin. D and trimming were read from the DNA, whereas the V and J calls and clone size are those reported in that table. The sample table holds 30,000 to 45,000 clones, of which 79% were seen once. Roughly 5.2% of the sample rests with the top ten.

The data stem from a study of memory CD4+ T cells and cytomegalovirus serostatus (dated by TCRdb to 2018 to 2020). Context from the whole study: The cohort comprised roughly 35 healthy Belgian adults, 9 CMV seropositive and about 25 CMV seronegative. To replicate a published TCR-based CMV serostatus classifier, the researchers sequenced the CD4+ memory TCRbeta repertoires of a Belgian cohort whose cytomegalovirus serostatus was known. Results the study describes overall, beyond this receptor: Of over 150 previously reported CMV-associated TCRbeta sequences, some 67 appeared in the CD4+ memory repertoires, each in one to five individuals. Unlike the original study, which covered naive and memory CD4+ and CD8+ populations, the Belgian study sequenced only CD4+CD45RO+ memory cells. The results were interpreted as suggesting that the CMV-associated TCR signature is largely present in the CD4+ memory repertoire. For predicting CMV serostatus, the median bootstrapped AUC was roughly 0.96 using the original framework and over 0.9 using a US-trained random forest. On the Belgian cohort, the classifier built on the original framework reached a median bootstrapped AUC of roughly 0.94, with a 95% CI of 0.76-1.00.

V drops 0 bases and J drops 6 bases, leaving 9 bases in between. The CDR3, cysteine through phenylalanine, is 13 amino acids long. The only DNA kept is the CDR3, 39 bases in frame from the first base. For CDR1 and CDR2, the germline V gene lists SGDLS and YYNGEE. Single viable CD3+CD4+CD8-CD45RO+ cells were sorted as memory CD4+ T cells on a FACSAria II. CMV serostatus was assessed using a Roche Elecsys assay, by which serum IgG against CMV pp150, pp28, p38 and p52 was detected. Following thawing, total CD4+ T cells were enriched through positive selection using CD4 magnetic microbeads. The samples came from a different study that was designed specifically to examine the CD4+ T cell memory repertoire. Peripheral blood mononuclear cells were isolated and cryopreserved according to standard operating procedures, and serum was stored at -80 degrees C. The staining used CD3-PerCP (BW264/56), CD4-APC (RPA-T4), CD45RO-PE (UCHT1) and CD8-Pacific Orange (3B5) antibodies, and Sytox blue was used to exclude non-viable cells.

Recombination joined TRBV9 with TRBJ1-2; the D gene is not confidently resolved. This clonotype was obtained from an adult in good health and CMV-seropositive. Sequencing was done on a sample of memory CD4+ T cells from blood. The CDR3 in this case is CASSVVPGDGYTF. The nucleotides are TGTGCCAGCAGCGTAGTCCCCGGGGATGGCTACACCTTC. Full variable domain (CDR3 extended with the reference TRBV9 and TRBJ1-2 proteins): DSGVTQTPKHLITATGQRVTLRCSPRSGDLSVYWYQQSLDQGLQFLIQYYNGEERAKGNILERFSAQQFPDLHSELNLSSLELGDSALYFCASSVVPGDGYTFGSGTRLTVV.